A selection of T cell receptor beta chains follows, all from one sample in a study of tumor-infiltrating lymphocytes in primary liver carcinoma. One entry per CDR3 protein results from TCRdb running MiXCR on the multiplex PCR reads. The table has hundreds of thousands of distinct CDR3 sequences, about 60% seen once. Sequencing used peripheral blood. These TCRs come from a man between 40 and 49 years old with primary liver carcinoma and hepatitis B virus infection. Both conserved end residues are part of each CDR3. Fields, in order: clone size, J gene, D gene, V gene, CDR3 DNA, CDR3 protein. A D gene is named only where the DNA matches it firmly. Size is stated for part of the rows, as once, few or many counts, or as a class when the clone is expanded.

>-|TRBJ2-5|-|TRBV5-5
TGTGCCAGCCAGCTGACCCAAGAGACCCGGTACTTC
CASQLTQETRYF
>-|TRBJ1-1|-|TRBV6-5
TGTGCCAGCAGTAACTCCCGACGGGGGTACATTGAAGCTTTCTTT
CASSNSRRGYIEAFF
>-|TRBJ1-5|-|TRBV4-3
TGCGCCAGCAGCCAAGATTGGGGGACGGGGCATCAGCCCCAGCATTTT
CASSQDWGTGHQPQHF
>once|TRBJ2-7|-|TRBV11-3
TGTGCCAACAGAAGGACGAGGGAGTCATCCAAGCAGTACTTC
CANRRTRESSKQYF
>-|TRBJ2-7|TRBD2|TRBV11-2
TGTGCCAGCAGGGGAGGCTGGACTAGCGGTACCTACGAGCAGAACTTC
CASRGGWTSGTYEQNF
>once|TRBJ1-4|-|TRBV4-3
TGCGCCAGCAGCCAAGAAGGGTCCAGTGGGGAAAAACCGTTTTTT
CASSQEGSSGEKPFF
>few|TRBJ2-7|-|TRBV6-1
TGTGCCAGCAGCCTCGATTGGACCGAAATCTACGAGCAGTACTTC
CASSLDWTEIYEQYF
>-|TRBJ1-1|-|TRBV6-1
TGTGCCAGCAATGCCCTCGTTGGACTGAACACTGAAGCTTTCTTT
CASNALVGLNTEAFF
>few|TRBJ2-7|-|TRBV28
TGTGCCAGCAGTTTACGGGGGCTCCCTTGGGAGCAGTACTTC
CASSLRGLPWEQYF
>once|TRBJ2-7|-|TRBV10-3
TGTGCCATCATGACGGACAGGAGGGATCACGAGCAATACTTC
CAIMTDRRDHEQYF
>-|TRBJ2-1|TRBD1|TRBV4-1
TGCGCCAGCAGCCGCCCCGGGACAGGGAATTACAATGAGCAGTTCTTC
CASSRPGTGNYNEQFF
>few|TRBJ1-1|TRBD1|TRBV5-1
TGCGCCAGCAGCTCCGGGACAGGGGGCACCTCGGGCACTGAAGCTTTCTTT
CASSSGTGGTSGTEAFF
>-|TRBJ2-3|-|TRBV29-1
TGCAGCGTTAACCGGGGATCTAACACAGATACTCAGTATTTT
CSVNRGSNTDTQYF
>-|TRBJ2-2|-|TRBV10-3
TGTGCCATCAGTGAATCCACGGGGGAGCAGTTTTTT
CAISESTGEQFF
>many|TRBJ1-1|-|TRBV12-3/TRBV12-4
TGTGCCAGCAGCTCTTTAATGGGGTGGAGGACAAACACTGAAGCTTTCTTT
CASSSLMGWRTNTEAFF
>many|TRBJ2-1|TRBD2|TRBV12-3/TRBV12-4
TGTGCCAGCAGTTGGACTAGCGGGAGATCCTACAATGAGCAGTTCTTC
CASSWTSGRSYNEQFF
>-|TRBJ1-5|TRBD1|TRBV12-3/TRBV12-4
TGTGCCAGCAGTCCAAGGACAGGGTACAATCAGCCCCATCATTTT
CASSPRTGYNQPHHF
>-|TRBJ2-3|-|TRBV28
TGTGCCAGCTGTTTCCCGGGAGAAACAGATACGCAGTATTTT
CASCFPGETDTQYF
>-|TRBJ2-2|-|TRBV6-1
TGTGCCAGCATAAGGGCCCTCGGCACCGGGGAGCTGTTTTTT
CASIRALGTGELFF
>-|TRBJ1-1|-|TRBV12-3/TRBV12-4
TGTGCCATCATGTATGTGACGGCTGAAGCTTTCTTT
CAIMYVTAEAFF
>few|TRBJ2-1|TRBD2|TRBV10-3
TGTGCCATCAGTGAGGGACTAGCAAGGAATGAGCAGTTCTTC
CAISEGLARNEQFF
>-|TRBJ2-7|-|TRBV29-1
TGCAGCGTTGCCCCTTGGGGGACCAACTACGATCAGTACTTC
CSVAPWGTNYDQYF
>once|TRBJ2-1|-|TRBV11-3
TGTGCCAGCAGCTTAAGGGAAGGCGCTAACTCCTACAATGACCAGTTCTTC
CASSLREGANSYNDQFF
>-|TRBJ2-5|TRBD2|TRBV7-8
TGTGTCAGCAGCCCAGGGACTAGCGGGACCGGTGGGGAGACCCAGTACTTC
CVSSPGTSGTGGETQYF
>many|TRBJ2-7|TRBD1|TRBV29-1
TGCAGCGTAACCCGGGACAGGGGTTACGAGCAGTACTTC
CSVTRDRGYEQYF
>-|TRBJ2-1|-|TRBV7-9
TGTGCCAGCAGCTTTGTCGGCGGGGCCTACAATGAGCAGTTCTTC
CASSFVGGAYNEQFF
>-|TRBJ2-1|-|TRBV28
TGTGCCAGCAGTTTCGAGGGTGGAACGGACCCGGTCGATGAGCAGTTCTTC
CASSFEGGTDPVDEQFF
>-|TRBJ1-1|-|TRBV12-3/TRBV12-4
TGTGCCAGCAGCTTAGGGACAATGGGGACTGAAGCTTTCTTT
CASSLGTMGTEAFF
>many|TRBJ1-1|-|TRBV6-2/TRBV6-3
TGTGCCAGCAGTTACGCGGGGTCCATGAACACTGAAGCTTTCTTT
CASSYAGSMNTEAFF
>many|TRBJ2-3|-|TRBV6-6
TGTGCCAGCAGTTACTCGGGACGCACAGATACGCAGTATTTT
CASSYSGRTDTQYF
>-|TRBJ2-7|-|TRBV14
TGTGCCAGCAGCCAAGGTTTATTGGACGGAGCCTACGAGCAGTACTTC
CASSQGLLDGAYEQYF
>-|TRBJ2-7|TRBD2|TRBV6-5
TGTGCCAGCAGTTACTCGTATTTAGGTAGCGGGACCAGCCCCTACGAGCAGTACTTC
CASSYSYLGSGTSPYEQYF
>-|TRBJ1-2|-|TRBV4-1
TGCACCAGCAGCTTCAGGGAAGGCGACTATGGCTACACCTTC
CTSSFREGDYGYTF
>-|TRBJ2-1|-|TRBV11-3
TGTGCCAGCAGCTTAAGCGCGGGTCAAGAGCAGTTCTTC
CASSLSAGQEQFF
>-|TRBJ2-2|-|TRBV6-1
TGTGCTAGCAGTATCTCAGGACAAGCCACCGGGGAGCTGTTTTTT
CASSISGQATGELFF
>few|TRBJ1-1|-|TRBV29-1
TGCAGCGGGGGGGGGGGGCAGGTCGCTGAAGCTTTCTTT
CSGGGGQVAEAFF
>few|TRBJ2-1|TRBD2|TRBV11-2
TGTGCCAGCAGCTTGGGGGGGAGGGACAATGAGCAGTTCTTC
CASSLGGRDNEQFF
>few|TRBJ2-2|-|TRBV24-1
TGTGCCACCAGTGATCCGAAATTGACAGCAGTGAACACCGGGGAGCTGTTTTTT
CATSDPKLTAVNTGELFF
>-|TRBJ1-5|-|TRBV28
TGTGCCAGCAGTTTAATCCGCGCTGTGTACGATCAGCCCCAGCATTTT
CASSLIRAVYDQPQHF
>-|TRBJ1-2|TRBD1|TRBV12-3/TRBV12-4
TGTGCCAGCAGTCCGACAGGGCGTCCTGGCTACACCTTC
CASSPTGRPGYTF
>many|TRBJ1-1|-|TRBV7-8
TGTGCCAGCAGCTCCATGCGGAACACTGAAGCTTTCTTT
CASSSMRNTEAFF
>-|TRBJ2-1|TRBD1|TRBV5-1
TGCGCCAGCGGGACAGGGGACGTCCACAATGAGCAGTTCTTC
CASGTGDVHNEQFF
>-|TRBJ2-7|-|TRBV4-2
TGTGCCAGCATCCAAGAGGTAGAGACCGAGCAGTACTTC
CASIQEVETEQYF
>-|TRBJ2-5|-|TRBV20-1
TGCAGTGCTAGAGATACCCTACTCCAAGAGACCCAGTACTTC
CSARDTLLQETQYF
>-|TRBJ2-5|-|TRBV7-9
TGTGCCAACAGCTTAGTTGGGACCGGAGAGACCCAGTACTTC
CANSLVGTGETQYF